One sample yielded the 13 T cell receptor beta chains listed below, sequenced in a study of T cell responses to AZD1222 COVID-19 vaccine. Profiling relied on immunoSEQ multiplex PCR, and the TCRdb table lists in-frame clones only, not all of them. The table has 150,000 to 200,000 clones, 70% to 90% seen once. Here the sequenced sample was peripheral blood, taken on day 0 of AZD1222 vaccination. The origin of the receptors is an adult in good health.

The J gene is TRBJ1-3, the V gene TRBV30, with D perhaps TRBD1 (6 bases). CDR3 length: 14 amino acids. The V end was cut by 4 bases, the J end by 2 bases, with 12 bases between. Germline loops: CDR1 GTSNPN, CDR2 SVGIG (reference sequence). The CDR3 nucleotides read TGTGCCTGGAAGAGGGAGGGGGCTGGAAACACCATATATTTT. Translation gives CAWKREGAGNTIYF.

The genes are TRBV19 and TRBJ1-5, with D unresolved. Germline values: CDR1 LNHDA, CDR2 SQIVND (reference sequence). Trimming took 4 bases from V and 2 from J, leaving 9 bases between them. This CDR3 spans 14 amino acids. DNA for the CDR3: TGTGCCAGTAGTACAGTGGCAGGCAATCAGCCCCAGCATTTT. Its translation is CASSTVAGNQPQHF. Combining the CDR3 with reference TRBV19 and TRBJ1-5 gives the whole variable domain DGGITQSPKYLFRKEGQNVTLSCEQNLNHDAMYWYRQDPGQGLRLIYYSQIVNDFQKGDIAEGYSVSREKKESFPLTVTSAQKNPTAFYLCASSTVAGNQPQHFGDGTRLSIL.

The chain combines TRBV28 with TRBJ1-2; the D gene is possibly TRBD1 (6 bases). V lost 2 bases, J lost 7 bases, and 11 bases lay in between. The germline V gene has CDR1 MDHEN and CDR2 SYDVKM. The CDR3 sequence is 13 residues long. DNA of the CDR3: TGTGCCAGCAGTTTAATGGGGGCGGGTGGCTACACCTTC. Encoded protein: CASSLMGAGGYTF.

The CDR3 here is CASSAGQGGYGYTF. DNA for the CDR3: TGCGCCAGCAGTGCTGGACAGGGCGGCTATGGCTACACCTTC. The V and J genes are TRBV10-2 and TRBJ1-2, with 8 bases lining up with TRBD1. Looked up from germline, CDR1 is WSHSY and CDR2 is SAAADI. V was pared by 4 bases and J by 4 bases, with 5 bases of the junction left unmatched. The CDR3 loop spans 14 amino acids.

This chain connects TRBV6-5 to TRBJ2-7, with 7 bases aligning to TRBD1. Trimming at V came to 6 bases and at J to 7 bases, leaving 9 bases not matched to a gene. Germline V CDR1 and CDR2: MNHEY, SVGAGI. This CDR3 has 13 amino acids. The CDR3 DNA reads TGTGCCAGCAGGGCAGACACAGGGGTAGAGCAGTACTTC. Its protein is CASRADTGVEQYF.

The J gene is TRBJ2-7, the V gene TRBV9, with D unresolved. The CDR3 is 14 residues long. Trimming shortened V by 0 bases and J by 2 bases, and 9 bases separated the two germline ends. Germline-derived CDR1 and CDR2 are SGDLS and YYNGEE. The CDR3 nucleotides are TGTGCCAGCAGCGTAGCTGGGCTAACCTACGAGCAGTACTTC. It is translated as CASSVAGLTYEQYF. Supplemented by reference TRBV9 and TRBJ2-7, the full variable domain reads DSGVTQTPKHLITATGQRVTLRCSPRSGDLSVYWYQQSLDQGLQFLIQYYNGEERAKGNILERFSAQQFPDLHSELNLSSLELGDSALYFCASSVAGLTYEQYFGPGTRLTVT.

The chain has TRBV14 and TRBJ1-4; TRBD1 matches 10 bases. CDR3 size: 13 residues. Per the germline V gene, CDR1 is SGHDN and CDR2 is FVKESK. The V gene end was trimmed by 9 bases and the J gene end by 8 bases; junction bases not matched to a gene: 6. The CDR3 DNA is TGTGCCAGTGGGACAGGGGAGGGCGAAAAACTGTTTTTT. This sequence encodes CASGTGEGEKLFF.

The DNA of the CDR3 is TGTGCCAGCAGCCAGACTAGCACAGATACGCAGTATTTT. Translated: CASSQTSTDTQYF. The chain has TRBV9 and TRBJ2-3; no reliable D call. V was cut by 4 bases and J by 0 bases, with 6 bases left in between. Per germline, CDR1 SGDLS and CDR2 YYNGEE. This CDR3 is 13 amino acids long.

The chain is built from TRBV28 and TRBJ1-2; unclear D gene. The V gene lost 3 bases and the J gene lost 8 bases, with 7 bases spanning the gap. Germline values: CDR1 MDHEN, CDR2 SYDVKM. This CDR3 is built from 11 residues. Here the CDR3 reads CASSFGRGYTF. The CDR3 DNA is TGTGCCAGCAGTTTTGGCAGGGGCTACACCTTC.

The chain joins TRBV6-5 to TRBJ1-6, with a tentative D call TRBD1 (6 bases). This CDR3 region has 15 residues. The germline V gene has CDR1 MNHEY and CDR2 SVGAGI. The V end was cut by 6 bases, the J end by 9 bases, with 18 bases between. Written as DNA, the CDR3 is TGTGCCAGCAGCTCTCAAGGGGGGGTAGGTTCACCCCTCCACTTT. This sequence encodes CASSSQGGVGSPLHF.

The gene calls are TRBV6-5 and TRBJ1-3; TRBD1 is a possible D gene (6 bases). V was pared by 6 bases and J by 7 bases, with 19 bases between. CDR3 length: 15 residues. Germline V gene lookup returns CDR1 MNHEY and CDR2 SVGAGI. CDR3 residues: CASREEGGIVNTIYF. The CDR3 bases are TGTGCCAGCAGGGAGGAAGGGGGGATCGTGAACACCATATATTTT.

The chain combines TRBV7-6 with TRBJ2-1; possibly TRBD2 for D (6 bases). Germline V gives CDR1 SGHVS, CDR2 FNYEAQ. The CDR3 runs to 17 residues. V was shortened by 1 base and J by 0 bases, with 13 bases between the two germline ends. The CDR3 region has the DNA TGTGCCAGCAGCTTAGTATCGGAGGGGAGCTCCTACAATGAGCAGTTCTTC. Its translation: CASSLVSEGSSYNEQFF.

A few counts support this clone. The chain has TRBV6-5 and TRBJ2-1; 10 bases line up with TRBD2. With V trimmed by 6 bases and J by 3 bases, 5 bases remained unmatched. CDR1 MNHEY and CDR2 SVGAGI come from the germline V gene. The length of the CDR3 is 15 residues. CDR3 bases: TGTGCCAGCAGCACTAGCGGGGACTACTACAATGAGCAGTTCTTC. This codes for CASSTSGDYYNEQFF.